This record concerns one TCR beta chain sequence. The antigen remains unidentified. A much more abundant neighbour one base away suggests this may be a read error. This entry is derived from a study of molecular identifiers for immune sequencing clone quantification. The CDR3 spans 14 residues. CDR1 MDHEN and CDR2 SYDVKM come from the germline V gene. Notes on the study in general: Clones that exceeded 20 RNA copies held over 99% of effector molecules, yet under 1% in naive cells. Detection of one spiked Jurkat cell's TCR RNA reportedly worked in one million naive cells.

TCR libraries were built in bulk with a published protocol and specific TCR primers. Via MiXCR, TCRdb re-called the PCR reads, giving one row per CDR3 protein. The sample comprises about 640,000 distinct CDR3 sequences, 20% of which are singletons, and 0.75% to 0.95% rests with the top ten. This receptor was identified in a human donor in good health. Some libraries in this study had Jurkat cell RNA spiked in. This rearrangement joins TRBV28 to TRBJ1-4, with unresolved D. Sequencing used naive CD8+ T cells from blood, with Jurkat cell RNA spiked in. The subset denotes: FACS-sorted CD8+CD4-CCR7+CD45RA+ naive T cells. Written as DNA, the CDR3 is TGTGCCAGCAGTTGGGTGGGGAGCCGGGAAAAACCGTTTTTT. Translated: CASSWVGSREKPFF. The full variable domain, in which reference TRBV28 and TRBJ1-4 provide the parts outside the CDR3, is DVKVTQSSRYLVKRTGEKVFLECVQDMDHENMFWYRQDPGLGLRLIYFSYDVKMKEKGDIPEGYSVSREKKERFSLILESASTNQTSMYLCASSWVGSREKPFFGSGTQLSVL.